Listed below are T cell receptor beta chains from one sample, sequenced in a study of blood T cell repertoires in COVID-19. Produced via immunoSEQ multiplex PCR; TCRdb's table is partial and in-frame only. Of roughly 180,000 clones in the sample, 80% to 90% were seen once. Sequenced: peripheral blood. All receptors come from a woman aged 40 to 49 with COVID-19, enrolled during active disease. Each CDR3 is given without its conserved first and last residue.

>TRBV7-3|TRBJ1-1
ASSSGGQTRGTEAF
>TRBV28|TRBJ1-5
ASRSVLGQDNQPQH
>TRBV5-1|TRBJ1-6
ASSFEAKNSPLH
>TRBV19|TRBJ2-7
ASRTRDTAYEQY
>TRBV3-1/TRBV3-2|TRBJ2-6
ASSPRTAIVSGANVLT
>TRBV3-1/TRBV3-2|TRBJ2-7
ASSQGLASSYEQY
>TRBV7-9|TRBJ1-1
ASSFRSLSNTEAF
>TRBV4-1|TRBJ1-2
ASSQDDRGYGYT
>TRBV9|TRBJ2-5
ASNRGSQETQY
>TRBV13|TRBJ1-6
ASSLVGGYNSPLH
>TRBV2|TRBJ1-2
ASLPGGGGYT
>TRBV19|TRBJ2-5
ASSLWTSGREETQY
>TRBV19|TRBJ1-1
ASSIERNTEAF
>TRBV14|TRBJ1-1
ASSLGQNTEAF
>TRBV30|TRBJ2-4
AWNTGLAGVGNIQY
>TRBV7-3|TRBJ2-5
ASSREGQETQY
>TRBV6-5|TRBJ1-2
ASSPPGGDYGYT
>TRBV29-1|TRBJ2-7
SVEGGSAYEQY
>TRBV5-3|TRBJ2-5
ARSLDAFGAGGHLQETQY
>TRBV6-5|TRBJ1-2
ASSTAQLTYGYT
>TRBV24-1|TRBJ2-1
ATSDAGLADNEQF
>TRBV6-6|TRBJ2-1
ASSSGTGKIDEQF
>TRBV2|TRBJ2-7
ASSGTGIGEQY
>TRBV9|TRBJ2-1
ASSRSSGRYEQF
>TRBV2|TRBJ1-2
ASSEDSLTGTSIYGYT
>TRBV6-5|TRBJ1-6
ASSWTLNSPLH
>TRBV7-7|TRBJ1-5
ASSLAAGSKSALNQPQH
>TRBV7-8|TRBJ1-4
ASSPRDRGHEKLF
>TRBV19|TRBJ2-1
ATTRLAGVAEQF
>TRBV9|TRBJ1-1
ASSEGHFTEAF
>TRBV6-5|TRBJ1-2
ASLWIGGAEDGYT
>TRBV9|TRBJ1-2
ASSWTGVGYGYT
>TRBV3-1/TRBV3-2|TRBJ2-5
ASSQGRLAGGETQY
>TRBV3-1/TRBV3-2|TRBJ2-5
ASSPTVASVETQY
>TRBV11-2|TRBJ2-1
ASSSGLAVYNEQF
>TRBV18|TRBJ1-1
ASSPGDMNTEAF
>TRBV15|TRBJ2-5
ATSRDDGLRQGRETQY
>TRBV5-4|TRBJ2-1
ASSPTSGSYNEQF
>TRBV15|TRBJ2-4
ATSRGEGVGGIQY